Below, 3 T cell receptor beta chains from the same sample are listed, as sequenced in a study of blood T cell repertoires in COVID-19. Clones were sequenced by immunoSEQ multiplex PCR, and TCRdb holds only the in-frame ones, with some missing. The table records more than 200,000 clones, around 90% of them present only once. Sequencing was carried out using peripheral blood. The receptors were sampled from a human donor in a cohort sampled during active COVID-19.

The chain couples TRBV7-2 to TRBJ2-1; TRBD2 is a possible D gene (6 bases). The CDR3 spans 15 residues. Germline lookup yields CDR1 SGHTA and CDR2 FQGNSA. Trimming took off 5 bases at V and 4 bases at J, with 15 bases between the two ends. In DNA form, the CDR3 reads TGTGCCAGCAGCCTAGGTGGGACTGTATACAATGAGCAGTTCTTC. As protein: CASSLGGTVYNEQFF.

The V and J genes are TRBV3-1 (or the pseudogene TRBV3-2) and TRBJ2-7, with 7 bases identical to TRBD1. Germline V gene data show CDR1 as LGHDT and CDR2 as YNNKEL (reference sequence). J gave up 0 bases and V 4 bases, and 3 bases lay outside the gene matches. The CDR3 is 14 amino acids. The CDR3 protein is CASSLTGSSYEQYF. Written as DNA, the CDR3 is TGTGCCAGCAGCCTGACAGGGTCCTCCTACGAGCAGTACTTC.

The CDR3 nucleotides are TGCGCCAGCAGCCAACAAGTCGGGGGACCCGATGGCTACACCTTC. Translation: CASSQQVGGPDGYTF. The V call is TRBV4-3, the J call TRBJ1-2; a possible D gene is TRBD1 (5 bases). CDR3 length equals 15 residues. Germline CDR1 LGHNA, CDR2 YSLEER. Trimming removed 2 bases at V and 6 bases at J, with 16 bases between.